The entry that follows covers one TCR beta chain sequence. Its antigen is unknown. CDR3-region Arm-PCR and iRepertoire HTBI primers produced the TCR beta libraries. In the original analysis: Identification across samples found 50 to 80 TRBV and some 13 TRBJ segments. TCRdb re-analysed the multiplex PCR reads in MiXCR, keeping a single row per CDR3 protein. In this record, the V and J calls reflect TCRdb's handling and not the investigators' own analysis. Of some 500,000 distinct CDR3 sequences listed, about 14% are singletons. Germline V gene sequence: CDR1 MNHEY, CDR2 SVGEGT. The length of the CDR3 is 11 residues. V gave up 0 bases and J gave up 7 bases, with 3 bases separating them. The time point: newly diagnosed GD, antithyroid drugs for less than 3 months. Extracted PBMC RNA gave rise to the TCR library. This entry belongs to a study of regulatory T cells in long-lasting Graves disease. Study-wide points: Less diverse TCR repertoires were seen in persistent Graves' patients than in newly diagnosed ones.

The data also belong to a second study, concerning T cells in Graves' hyperthyroidism and ophthalmopathy.

The sequence was obtained from a man aged 25 to 40 with Graves disease. The rearrangement links TRBV6-2 or TRBV6-3 to TRBJ2-5; D uncertain. The material sequenced was peripheral blood mononuclear cells (PBMCs), taken at new diagnosis, from a patient treated with antithyroid drugs. The CDR3 loop reads CASSYSLTQYF. The CDR3 region has the DNA TGTGCCAGCAGTTACTCTTTGACCCAGTACTTC.